This T cell receptor beta chain came from a study of blood T cell repertoires in COVID-19. Germline CDR1 and CDR2: MRHNA and SNTAGT. There are 17 residues in the CDR3. Trimming cost V 1 base and J 4 bases; bases outside gene matches: 7. Sequenced by immunoSEQ multiplex PCR; TCRdb stores in-frame clones only, minus some. The sample contains 120,000 to 150,000 clones, roughly 80% of which appear only once. What was sequenced was peripheral blood. V usage is TRBV6-4 and J usage is TRBJ1-5, with TRBD1 matching over 10 bases. The receptor's source is a middle-aged man with acute or convalescent COVID-19. CDR3 DNA: TGTGCCAGCAGTGACTTAAGGACAGGGGGTCGGAATCAGCCCCAGCATTTT. This codes for CASSDLRTGGRNQPQHF.